These 23 T cell receptor beta chains share one sample of origin, sequenced in a study of cytomegalovirus exposure and HLA in healthy donors. The PCR contained 60 Vbeta and 13 Jbeta primers. Clones were sequenced by immunoSEQ multiplex PCR, and TCRdb holds only the in-frame ones, with some missing. The sample holds fewer than 200,000 clones, approximately 81% seen once. Input material: PBMCs. The receptor set was obtained from a male donor in good health and CMV-seronegative.

This chain links TRBV6-5 with TRBJ1-6; D is undetermined. The CDR3 is made up of 12 amino acids. The germline V gene has CDR1 MNHEY and CDR2 SVGAGI. V shed 4 bases and J shed 13 bases, with 11 bases lying between them. The DNA of the CDR3 is TGTGCCAGCAGTTCGGCGGCCACCCCCCTCCACTTT. Translated, it gives CASSSAATPLHF.

This clone was observed a single time. The chain has TRBV11-2 and TRBJ1-1, with D perhaps matching TRBD1 (5 bases). V gave up 5 bases and J gave up 0 bases, with 13 bases separating them. This CDR3 comprises 15 residues. Germline V CDR1 and CDR2: SGHAT, FQNNGV. The CDR3 loop is CASSRTGGVNTEAFF. DNA of the CDR3: TGTGCCAGCAGCCGAACGGGGGGAGTGAACACTGAAGCTTTCTTT.

The V call is TRBV6-5, the J call TRBJ2-2; a weak D match, TRBD2 (5 bases). Deletions cut 2 bases from V and 4 bases from J, with 11 bases between. CDR1 MNHEY and CDR2 SVGAGI come from the germline V gene. There are 15 residues in the CDR3. The DNA of the CDR3 is TGTGCCAGCAGTTACGTTCGGGGTGGCACCGGGGAGCTGTTTTTT. Protein sequence: CASSYVRGGTGELFF.

For the CDR3, the DNA is TGTGCCAGCTCACCACGTTCTCTTTCCGGGGGGACGAACACTGAAGCTTTCTTT. Translating it yields CASSPRSLSGGTNTEAFF. The J gene is TRBJ1-1, the V gene TRBV18; TRBD1 might be the D (5 bases). Germline CDR1 reads KGHSH; CDR2 reads LQKENI. With 1 base removed from V and 1 base from J, the gap between germline ends came to 19 bases. The CDR3 contains 18 residues.

This chain connects TRBV6-6 to TRBJ1-5; the D is unclear. Germline loops: CDR1 MNHNY, CDR2 SVGAGI (reference sequence). Deletions cut 2 bases from V and 6 bases from J, with 17 bases between. There are 16 residues in the CDR3. For the CDR3, the DNA is TGTGCCAGCAGTTACGACCCGCCGGGTGGCGGTCAGCCCCAGCATTTT. Translating gives CASSYDPPGGGQPQHF.

The rearrangement links TRBV19 to TRBJ2-1, with 8 bases that match TRBD1. The CDR3 has 17 residues. Germline V CDR1 and CDR2: LNHDA, SQIVND (reference sequence). V shed 5 bases and J 4 bases; nucleotides not matched to a gene: 13. The CDR3 here is CASSSGTGASIYNEQFF. The DNA for the CDR3 is TGTGCCAGTAGTTCCGGGACAGGCGCTTCAATTTACAATGAGCAGTTCTTC.

The genes are TRBV7-8 and TRBJ2-2, with D maybe TRBD1 (5 bases). The CDR3 runs to 16 residues. Germline CDR1 SGHVS, CDR2 FQNEAQ. The V and J ends lost 1 base and 4 bases respectively, with 13 bases between them. CDR3 residues: CASSLVGQGVTGELFF. CDR3 coding DNA: TGTGCCAGCAGCTTAGTCGGTCAGGGCGTCACCGGGGAGCTGTTTTTT.

The V call is TRBV4-2, the J call TRBJ2-7; 8 bases align to TRBD1. Losses at the gene ends were 1 base for V and 3 bases for J; bases not matched to a gene: 17. The CDR3 runs to 19 residues. The germline gives CDR1 LGHNA, CDR2 YNFKEQ. In nucleotides, the CDR3 is TGTGCCAGCAGCCAAGGGTACCCCAGGACAGGGCACCCAGACTACGAGCAGTACTTC. This sequence encodes CASSQGYPRTGHPDYEQYF.

The chain links TRBV9 to TRBJ1-3, with 10 nucleotides matching TRBD1. The CDR3 is 15 amino acids. Germline CDR1 and CDR2: SGDLS and YYNGEE. V lost 4 bases, J lost 6 bases, and 7 bases stayed unmatched. The CDR3 spells CASSHDGTGENTIYF. In DNA, the CDR3 is TGTGCCAGCAGCCACGACGGGACAGGGGAAAACACCATATATTTT.

The chain is built from TRBV27 and TRBJ2-1, with 8 bases identical to TRBD1. J gave up 1 base and V 9 bases, and 2 bases lay outside the gene matches. The CDR3 extends over 13 amino acids. Germline CDR1 MNHEY, CDR2 SMNVEV (reference sequence). CDR3 amino acids: CASRQGSYNEQFF. The CDR3 nucleotides read TGTGCCAGTAGACAGGGGTCCTACAATGAGCAGTTCTTC.

The rearrangement joins TRBV15 to TRBJ2-7; unclear D gene. CDR1 and CDR2 (germline): LNHNV, YYDKDF (reference sequence). V gave up 1 base and J gave up 2 bases, with 15 bases separating them. The CDR3 totals 16 residues. CDR3 residues: CATSRAYSMQAYEQYF. In DNA form, the CDR3 reads TGTGCCACCAGCAGAGCCTATAGTATGCAGGCCTACGAGCAGTACTTC.

The gene calls are TRBV7-9 and TRBJ2-3; 9 bases are shared with TRBD2. The V and J ends lost 6 bases and 5 bases, in that order; junction bases with no gene match: 12. CDR1 is SEHNR, CDR2 FQNEAQ, per germline (reference sequence). CDR3 size: 16 residues. CDR3 nucleotides: TGTGCCAGCAGGAGGCATGCGGGAGGGCCTAGAGATACGCAGTATTTT. Translated: CASRRHAGGPRDTQYF.

V usage is TRBV5-1 and J usage is TRBJ2-2, with TRBD1 matching 8 bases. The junction had 7 bases not matched to a gene; V was cut back by 1 base and J by 5 bases. CDR1 and CDR2 (germline): SGHRS, YFSETQ. The CDR3 spans 16 residues. CDR3 sequence (DNA): TGCGCCAGCAGCTTGAAGGGGCAGGGGGCGACCGGGGAGCTGTTTTTT. Translated: CASSLKGQGATGELFF.

The chain couples TRBV28 to TRBJ2-7, with 13 bases lining up with TRBD2. Unmatched junction bases numbered 7, after V lost 2 bases and J lost 0 bases. The germline CDR1 and CDR2 sequences are MDHEN and SYDVKM. The CDR3 covers 18 residues. CDR3 protein: CASSLRGTSGMRSYEQYF. The CDR3 DNA reads as TGTGCCAGCAGTTTACGGGGGACTAGCGGGATGCGCTCCTACGAGCAGTACTTC. The full variable domain, its missing parts supplied by reference TRBV28 and TRBJ2-7, is DVKVTQSSRYLVKRTGEKVFLECVQDMDHENMFWYRQDPGLGLRLIYFSYDVKMKEKGDIPEGYSVSREKKERFSLILESASTNQTSMYLCASSLRGTSGMRSYEQYFGPGTRLTVT.

The chain uses TRBV19 and TRBJ1-3; TRBD1 matches 7 bases. The CDR3 is 15 residues long. CDR1 is LNHDA, CDR2 SQIVND, per germline (reference sequence). V shed 4 bases, J shed 5 bases, and the junction held 8 bases outside the gene matches. The CDR3 DNA reads TGTGCCAGTAGTAAGACAGGGTCGGTGCGAAACACCATATATTTT. It is translated as CASSKTGSVRNTIYF.

Comments on this clone: One end of the junction varies from germline; a read error may be responsible. The V and J genes are TRBV6-1 and TRBJ2-3; D is possibly TRBD2 (5 bases). CDR1 MNHNS and CDR2 SASEGT come from the germline V gene. CDR3 length equals 14 residues. Here the CDR3 reads CASREGLSGDTQYF. The DNA of the CDR3 is TGTGCCAGCAGGGAAGGACTCTCGGGGGATACGCAGTATTTT.

V and J are TRBV7-3 and TRBJ2-5; TRBD2 matches 10 bases. In germline, CDR1 is SGHTA, CDR2 FQGTGA. V lost 1 base, J lost 5 bases, and 4 bases stayed unmatched. There are 15 residues in the CDR3. The DNA for the CDR3 is TGTGCCAGCAGCTTAAAGCGGGGGGGCGGGGAGACCCAGTACTTC. Encoded protein: CASSLKRGGGETQYF.

The CDR3 sequence is CATREDGQGESYEQYF. CDR3 nucleotide sequence: TGTGCCACCAGGGAAGACGGACAGGGCGAGTCCTACGAGCAGTACTTC. The rearrangement joins TRBV6-1 to TRBJ2-7, with 8 nucleotides matching TRBD1. The junction had 15 bases not matched to a gene; V was cut back by 10 bases and J by 1 base. The germline gives CDR1 MNHNS, CDR2 SASEGT. This CDR3 is built from 16 residues.

This clone was counted a single time. V usage is TRBV5-1 and J usage is TRBJ2-7; no clear D. CDR1 SGHRS and CDR2 YFSETQ come from the germline V gene. This CDR3 is built from 11 residues. The ends were cut back, 6 bases at V and 5 bases at J, with 9 bases in the middle. For the CDR3, the DNA is TGCGCCAGCACTTTGGAGAACGAGCAGTACTTC. Its protein is CASTLENEQYF.

The chain combines TRBV28 with TRBJ1-6; D is undetermined. The CDR3 has 15 residues. CDR1 is MDHEN, CDR2 SYDVKM, per germline. V shed 7 bases and J shed 6 bases, with 16 bases lying between them. The CDR3 protein is CASTAESLPNSPLHF. In nucleotides, the CDR3 is TGTGCCAGCACCGCTGAGTCGCTACCTAATTCACCCCTCCACTTT.

This clone occurred once. The rearrangement uses TRBV5-1 and TRBJ2-3; no firm D call. The CDR3 spans 15 residues. The V gene's germline CDR1 is SGHRS and CDR2 YFSETQ. The V and J ends lost 4 bases and 3 bases respectively, with 15 bases between them. CDR3 coding DNA: TGCGCCAGCAGCCTATCGGGTCCCGGGACAGATACGCAGTATTTT. Its protein is CASSLSGPGTDTQYF.

The chain joins TRBV9 to TRBJ2-7; tentative D call: TRBD2 (5 bases). Germline loops: CDR1 SGDLS, CDR2 YYNGEE. The CDR3 is 15 residues long. Trimming stripped 4 bases from V and 7 bases from J, with 21 bases between. CDR3 bases: TGTGCCAGCAGCCTAGCCGCAAGTGGCGGTGGGGAGCAGTACTTC. Protein sequence: CASSLAASGGGEQYF.

The chain couples TRBV21-1 to TRBJ2-1; the table assigns TRBD2, which was not confirmed against the DNA. TRBV21-1 is tagged as a pseudogene. The CDR3 has 16 amino acids. CDR3 sequence (DNA): TGTGCCAGCAGCAATTGGTGCGGGAGGGCTTGCAATGAGCAGTTCTTC. Translation: CASSNWCGRACNEQFF.